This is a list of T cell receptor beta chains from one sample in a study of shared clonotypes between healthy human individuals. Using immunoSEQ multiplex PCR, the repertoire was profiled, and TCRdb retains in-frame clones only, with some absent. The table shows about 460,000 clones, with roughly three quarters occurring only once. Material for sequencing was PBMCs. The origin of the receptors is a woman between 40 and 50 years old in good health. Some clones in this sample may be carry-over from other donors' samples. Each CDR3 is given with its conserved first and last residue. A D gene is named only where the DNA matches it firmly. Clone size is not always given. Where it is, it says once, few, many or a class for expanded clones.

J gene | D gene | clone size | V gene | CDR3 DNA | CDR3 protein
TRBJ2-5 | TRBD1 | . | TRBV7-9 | TGTGCCAGCAGGGATAAGACAGGGGGATCGGAGACCCAGTACTTC | CASRDKTGGSETQYF
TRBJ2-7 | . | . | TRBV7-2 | TGTGCCAGCAGCATTCGGGGATCTGGGGGTTACGAGCAGTACTTC | CASSIRGSGGYEQYF
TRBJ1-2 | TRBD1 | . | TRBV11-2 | TGTGCCAGCAGCTTGAGGGACAGGGGCACCTATGGCTACACCTTC | CASSLRDRGTYGYTF
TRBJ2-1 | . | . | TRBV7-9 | TGTGCCAGCACCCCTGGGGGGCCTTGGTCCAATGAGCAGTTCTTC | CASTPGGPWSNEQFF
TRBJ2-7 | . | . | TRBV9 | TGTGCCAGCAGCGGCCGCTCCTACGAGCAGTACTTC | CASSGRSYEQYF
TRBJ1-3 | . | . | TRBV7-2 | TGTGCCAGCAGCTTAGTATGGGGCTCTGGAAACACCATATATTTT | CASSLVWGSGNTIYF
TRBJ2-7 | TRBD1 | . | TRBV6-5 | TGTGCCAGCAGTTACTCCGGACAGGGAACCTACGAGCAGTACTTC | CASSYSGQGTYEQYF
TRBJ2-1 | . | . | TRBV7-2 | TGTGCCAGCAGCCAAGTAGGGGGAGGGGGCAATGAGCAGTTCTTC | CASSQVGGGGNEQFF
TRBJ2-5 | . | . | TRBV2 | TGTGCCAGCACTCCAGGCAACCAAGAGACCCAGTACTTC | CASTPGNQETQYF
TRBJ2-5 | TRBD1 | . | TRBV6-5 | TGTGCCAGCACTATAGACAGGGCAGAGACCCAGTACTTC | CASTIDRAETQYF
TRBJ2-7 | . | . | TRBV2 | TGTGCCAGCAGTGAAGAGGCGCACCAGACTGAGTACTTC | CASSEEAHQTEYF
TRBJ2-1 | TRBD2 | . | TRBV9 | TGTGCCAGCAGCGTAGGTGGACTAGCGGTCTACAATGAGCAGTTCTTC | CASSVGGLAVYNEQFF
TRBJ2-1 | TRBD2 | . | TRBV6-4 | TGTGCCAGCAGTAAGGGACTAGCCGGGGGGGAGCAGTTCTTC | CASSKGLAGGEQFF
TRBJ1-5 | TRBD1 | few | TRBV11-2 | TGTGCCAGCAGCCGCGGGACAGGGGGTTTTCAGCCCCAGCATTTT | CASSRGTGGFQPQHF
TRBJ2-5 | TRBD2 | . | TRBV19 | TGTGCCAGTAGTATAGCGGGGGGACGACAGTACTTC | CASSIAGGRQYF
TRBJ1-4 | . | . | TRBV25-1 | TGTGCCAGCAGTGAATTGGGGGGCTGGGATGAAAAACTGTTTTTT | CASSELGGWDEKLFF
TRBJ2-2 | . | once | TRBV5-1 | TGCGCCAGCAGCTTAGACAGGTCTGAGAGCGGGGAGCTGTTTTTT | CASSLDRSESGELFF
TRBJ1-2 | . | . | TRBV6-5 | TGTGCCAGCAGTTACCTAACAGGGCTGGGCTACACCTTC | CASSYLTGLGYTF
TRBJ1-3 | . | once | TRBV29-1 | TGCAGCGGCCAGGATTCGGAGGGAAACACCATATATTTT | CSGQDSEGNTIYF
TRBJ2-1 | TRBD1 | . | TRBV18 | TGTGCCAGCTCACGTCGACAGGGCGAGTACAATGAGCAGTTCTTC | CASSRRQGEYNEQFF
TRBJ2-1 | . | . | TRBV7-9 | TGTGCCAGCAGCTTACTTATCGGAGGGGAGAATGAGCAGTTCTTC | CASSLLIGGENEQFF
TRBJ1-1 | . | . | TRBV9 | TGTGCCAGCAGCTCACGACGGAACACTGAAGCTTTCTTT | CASSSRRNTEAFF
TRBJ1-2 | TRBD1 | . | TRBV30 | TGTGCCTGGACTCCAAGGACAGGCGATGGCTACACCTTC | CAWTPRTGDGYTF
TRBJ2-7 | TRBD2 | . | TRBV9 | TGTGCCAGCAGCGTAGAGGCCGGGACTAGCGGGAGAGCCTACGAGCAGTACTTC | CASSVEAGTSGRAYEQYF
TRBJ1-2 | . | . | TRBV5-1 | TGCGCCAGCAGCTGGGGGGCGGTCGACTATGGCTACACCTTC | CASSWGAVDYGYTF
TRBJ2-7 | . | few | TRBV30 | TGTGCCTGGAGTGTACTTGGCTACGAGCAGTACTTC | CAWSVLGYEQYF